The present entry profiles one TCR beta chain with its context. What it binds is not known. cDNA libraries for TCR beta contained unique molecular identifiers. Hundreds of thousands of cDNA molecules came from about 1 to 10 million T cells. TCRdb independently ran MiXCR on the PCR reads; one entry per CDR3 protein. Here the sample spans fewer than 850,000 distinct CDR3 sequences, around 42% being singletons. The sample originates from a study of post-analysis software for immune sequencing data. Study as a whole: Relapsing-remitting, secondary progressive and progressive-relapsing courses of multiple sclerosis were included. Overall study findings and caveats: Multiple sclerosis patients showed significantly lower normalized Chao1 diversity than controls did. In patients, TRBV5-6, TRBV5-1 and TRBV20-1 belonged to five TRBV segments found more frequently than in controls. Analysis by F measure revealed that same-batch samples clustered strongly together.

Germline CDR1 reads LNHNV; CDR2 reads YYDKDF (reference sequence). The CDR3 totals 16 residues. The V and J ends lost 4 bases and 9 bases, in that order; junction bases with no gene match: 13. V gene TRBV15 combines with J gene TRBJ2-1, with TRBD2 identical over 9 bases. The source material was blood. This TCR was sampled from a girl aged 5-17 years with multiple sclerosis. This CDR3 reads CATSNPPAGGQSEQFF. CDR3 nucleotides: TGTGCCACCAGCAACCCCCCCGCGGGAGGGCAATCTGAGCAGTTCTTC.